What follows are 9 T cell receptor beta chains derived from one specimen sequenced in a study of blood T cell repertoires in COVID-19. Data came from immunoSEQ multiplex PCR; TCRdb stores just in-frame clones and leaves some out. This table has more than 400,000 clones, 70% to 90% appearing once. The specimen was peripheral blood. These receptors originate from a human donor in a cohort sampled during active COVID-19.

This rearrangement joins TRBV9 to TRBJ2-3; possible D gene TRBD2, 5 bases. The CDR3 has 14 amino acids. Per germline, CDR1 SGDLS and CDR2 YYNGEE. V lost 4 bases and J 2 bases, leaving 11 bases between the germline ends. CDR3 nucleotides: TGTGCCAGCAGCTACACCGGGAACACAGATACGCAGTATTTT. Translating gives CASSYTGNTDTQYF. Based on the CDR3 plus reference TRBV9 and TRBJ2-3, the full variable domain is DSGVTQTPKHLITATGQRVTLRCSPRSGDLSVYWYQQSLDQGLQFLIQYYNGEERAKGNILERFSAQQFPDLHSELNLSSLELGDSALYFCASSYTGNTDTQYFGPGTRLTVL.

This sequence joins TRBV2 and TRBJ1-5; unclear D gene. Germline V gene sequence: CDR1 SNHLY, CDR2 FYNNEI. This CDR3 region has 14 residues. With 6 bases removed from V and 3 bases from J, the gap between germline ends came to 12 bases. CDR3 sequence reads: CASRGRRDNQPQHF. The CDR3 DNA reads as TGTGCCAGCAGAGGGAGACGAGACAATCAGCCCCAGCATTTT.

V usage is TRBV7-9 and J usage is TRBJ2-7; the match to TRBD1 covers 7 bases. Germline V gene lookup returns CDR1 SEHNR and CDR2 FQNEAQ (reference sequence). The ends lost 5 bases at V and 3 bases at J; junction bases unmatched: 13. The CDR3 is 16 residues long. The CDR3 spells CASSPRQGLGVYEQYF. CDR3 sequence (DNA): TGTGCCAGCAGCCCACGACAGGGTCTGGGTGTCTACGAGCAGTACTTC.

The chain has TRBV5-6 and TRBJ1-1; D perhaps matches TRBD1 (6 bases). The V gene lost 3 bases and the J gene lost 0 bases, with 12 bases spanning the gap. The CDR3 totals 15 residues. CDR1 SGHDT and CDR2 YYEEEE come from the germline V gene. DNA for the CDR3: TGTGCCAGCAGCTACCTACAGGGAATGAACACTGAAGCTTTCTTT. Its translation: CASSYLQGMNTEAFF.

V usage is TRBV27 and J usage is TRBJ2-5, with TRBD1 as a possible D gene (5 bases). V lost 6 bases to trimming and J lost 9 bases, with 20 bases between them. The germline CDR1 and CDR2 sequences are MNHEY and SMNVEV (reference sequence). The length of the CDR3 is 14 residues. The CDR3 region is CASSLQPRVGAQYF. DNA for the CDR3: TGTGCCAGCAGCCTGCAGCCCAGGGTTGGGGCCCAGTACTTC.

The chain combines TRBV23-1 with TRBJ2-6, with a weak D call TRBD1 (5 bases). TRBV23-1 is sorted into the ORF group, with uncertain function. The V end was cut by 7 bases, the J end by 5 bases, with 12 bases between. The CDR3 contains 14 residues. Written as DNA, the CDR3 is TGCGCCAGCACAGGGTTCCGGAGGGCCAACGTCCTGACTTTC. The encoded protein is CASTGFRRANVLTF.

J is TRBJ1-2 and V is TRBV2, with TRBD1 matching 7 bases. Germline CDR1 reads SNHLY; CDR2 reads FYNNEI. Trimming removed 7 bases from V and 8 bases from J; junction bases left unmatched: 16. The CDR3 loop spans 15 amino acids. CDR3 in DNA: TGTGCCAGCACGGCGGGGACAGATTCTTTAGCCGGCTACACCTTC. This sequence encodes CASTAGTDSLAGYTF.

The CDR3 sequence is CASSLRRSGGERGQPQHF. In nucleotides, the CDR3 is TGTGCCAGCAGTTTAAGGCGTTCAGGGGGAGAGCGGGGGCAGCCCCAGCATTTT. The chain combines TRBV27 with TRBJ1-5, with TRBD1 identical over 7 bases. The J segment lost 7 bases and the V segment lost 2 bases, leaving 17 bases of the junction unmatched. From germline, CDR1 is MNHEY and CDR2 SMNVEV (reference sequence). This CDR3 is 18 amino acids long.

This chain uses TRBV5-4 with TRBJ1-4, with D unclear. This CDR3 has 15 residues. The germline V and J ends were trimmed by 5 bases and 5 bases, with 16 bases remaining between them. Germline CDR1 SGHNT, CDR2 YYREEE (reference sequence). The CDR3 protein is CASSGPGLKNEKLFF. CDR3 sequence (DNA): TGTGCCAGCAGTGGGCCGGGATTAAAGAATGAAAAACTGTTTTTT.